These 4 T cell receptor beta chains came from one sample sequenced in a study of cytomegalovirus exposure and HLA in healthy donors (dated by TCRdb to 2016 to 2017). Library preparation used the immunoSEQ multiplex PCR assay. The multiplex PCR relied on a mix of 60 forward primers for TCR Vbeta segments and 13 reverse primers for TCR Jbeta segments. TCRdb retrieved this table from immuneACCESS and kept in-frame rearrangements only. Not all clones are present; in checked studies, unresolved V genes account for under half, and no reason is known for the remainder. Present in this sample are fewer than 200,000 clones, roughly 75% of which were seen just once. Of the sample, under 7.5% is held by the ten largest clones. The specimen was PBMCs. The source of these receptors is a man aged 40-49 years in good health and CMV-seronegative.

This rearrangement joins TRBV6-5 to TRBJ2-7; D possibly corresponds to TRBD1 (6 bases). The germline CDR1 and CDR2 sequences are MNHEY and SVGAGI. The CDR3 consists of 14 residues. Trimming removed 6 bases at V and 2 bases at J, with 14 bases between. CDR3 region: CASRARTATYEQYF. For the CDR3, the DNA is TGTGCCAGCAGAGCCCGGACAGCGACCTACGAGCAGTACTTC.

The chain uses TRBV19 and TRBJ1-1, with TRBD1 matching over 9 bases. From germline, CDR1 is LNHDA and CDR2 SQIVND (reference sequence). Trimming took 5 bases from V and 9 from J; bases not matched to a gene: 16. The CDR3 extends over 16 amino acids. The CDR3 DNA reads TGTGCCAGTAGTTTAAACAGGGGGCGGGATGTACCGAAAGCTTTCTTT. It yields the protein CASSLNRGRDVPKAFF.

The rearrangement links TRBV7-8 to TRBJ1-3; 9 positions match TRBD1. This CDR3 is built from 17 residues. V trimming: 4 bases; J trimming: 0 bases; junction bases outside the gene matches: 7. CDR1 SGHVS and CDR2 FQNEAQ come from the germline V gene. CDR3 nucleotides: TGTGCCAGCAGCTGGGGGACAGGGCCAAACTCTGGAAACACCATATATTTT. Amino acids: CASSWGTGPNSGNTIYF.

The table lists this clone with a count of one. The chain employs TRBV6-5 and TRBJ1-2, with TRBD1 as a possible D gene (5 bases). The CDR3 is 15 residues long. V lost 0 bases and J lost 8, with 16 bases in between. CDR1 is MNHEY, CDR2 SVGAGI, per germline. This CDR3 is CASSYSSPSGYGYTF. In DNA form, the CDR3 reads TGTGCCAGCAGTTACTCTTCGCCCTCAGGGTACGGCTACACCTTC.